Presented here are 2 T cell receptor beta chains from one specimen sequenced in a study of cytomegalovirus exposure and HLA in healthy donors. PCR amplification relied on 60 Vbeta primers (plus 13 Jbeta primers). Sequencing was performed with immunoSEQ multiplex PCR; in TCRdb, only in-frame clones are kept and a portion is missing. This sample has approximately 150,000 clones, with approximately 84% found just once. Sample: PBMCs. The receptors originated from a woman aged 35 to 49 in good health and CMV-seronegative.

CDR3 protein: CASSIFRATGELFF. Written as DNA, the CDR3 is TGTGCCAGTAGTATATTTAGAGCTACCGGGGAGCTGTTTTTT. V gene TRBV19 combines with J gene TRBJ2-2; D is ambiguous. This CDR3 region has 14 residues. Germline CDR1 and CDR2: LNHDA and SQIVND (reference sequence). V was cut by 2 bases and J by 5 bases, with 9 bases left in between.

The chain employs TRBV11-2 and TRBJ1-5; D call uncertain. Germline V CDR1 and CDR2: SGHAT, FQNNGV. This CDR3 has 15 residues. V dropped 5 bases and J dropped 5 bases, with 16 bases sitting between them. In DNA form, the CDR3 reads TGTGCCAGCAGCCGCCTCGGGAGGGCGGATCAGCCCCAGCATTTT. It encodes CASSRLGRADQPQHF.